A single sample is the source of the 30 T cell receptor beta chains below, sequenced in a study of immune cell composition in non-small cell lung cancer. The assay was immunoSEQ multiplex PCR, and TCRdb's table has in-frame clones only and misses some. The sample yields 2,500 to 3,000 clones, 73% seen once. The normal lung sample lay at least 3 cm, and maximally far, from the tumour. This sample also belongs to another study, concerning CD4 T cells in lung cancer.

The sample was non-adjacent lung tissue. These receptors all stem from a human donor with non-small cell lung cancer.

This chain connects TRBV29-1 to TRBJ2-5; no clear D. Per the germline V gene, CDR1 is SQVTM and CDR2 is ANQGSEA. CDR3 size: 11 residues. Trimming stripped 5 bases from V and 1 base from J, with 5 bases between. The CDR3 loop reads CSVPLQETQYF. For the CDR3, the DNA is TGCAGCGTTCCCCTCCAAGAGACCCAGTACTTC.

This clone showed up just a few times. This sequence joins TRBV15 and TRBJ2-2; tentative D call: TRBD2 (7 bases). CDR3 length: 17 residues. The germline CDR1 and CDR2 sequences are LNHNV and YYDKDF (reference sequence). The V end lost 0 bases, the J end lost 6 bases, and 17 bases lay between the germline ends. The CDR3 nucleotides are TGTGCCACCAGCAGAGATAAGGGGGGAGGGTCGGCCGGGGAGCTGTTTTTT. Translating gives CATSRDKGGGSAGELFF.

This clone came up a few times. In DNA, the CDR3 is TGTGCCTGGAGTGCAGGGGGCAATCAGCCCCAGCATTTT. It yields the protein CAWSAGGNQPQHF. This chain connects TRBV30 to TRBJ1-5; TRBD1 might be the D (6 bases). CDR1 is GTSNPN and CDR2 is SVGIG in the germline V gene (reference sequence). This CDR3 has 13 amino acids. V shed 1 base and J shed 2 bases, with 6 bases lying between them.

By frequency in the sample, this clone is medium-sized. The genes are TRBV7-8 and TRBJ1-5; possibly TRBD1 for D (6 bases). V was trimmed by 1 base and J by 5 bases, leaving 12 bases between them. This CDR3 is 15 amino acids long. The V gene's germline CDR1 is SGHVS and CDR2 FQNEAQ. DNA for the CDR3: TGTGCCAGCAGCTTAGTGGCCAGGGGTGATCAGCCCCAGCATTTT. Translating it yields CASSLVARGDQPQHF.

This CDR3 is CSVEGVSGSTDTQYF. CDR3 in DNA: TGCAGCGTTGAAGGTGTTAGCGGTAGCACAGATACGCAGTATTTT. The chain carries TRBV29-1 and TRBJ2-3, with D perhaps matching TRBD2 (6 bases). The germline V and J ends were trimmed by 1 base and 0 bases, with 11 bases remaining between them. The CDR3 length is 15 residues. In germline, CDR1 is SQVTM, CDR2 ANQGSEA.

In this sample, this clone turned up once. This chain connects TRBV6-5 to TRBJ2-7, with 7 bases that match TRBD2. Germline V gene lookup returns CDR1 MNHEY and CDR2 SVGAGI. J gave up 3 bases and V 9 bases, and 2 bases lay outside the gene matches. This CDR3 region has 11 residues. Here the CDR3 DNA reads TGTGCCAGTACTAGCGTCTACGAGCAGTACTTC. This encodes CASTSVYEQYF.

The chain couples TRBV6-5 to TRBJ2-7; 7 bases fit TRBD1. The CDR3 sequence is 13 residues long. The V gene's germline CDR1 is MNHEY and CDR2 SVGAGI. V lost 5 bases, J lost 4 bases, and 5 bases stayed unmatched. The CDR3 protein is CASSGQQGYEQYF. The CDR3 nucleotides are TGTGCCAGCAGTGGCCAACAGGGGTACGAGCAGTACTTC.

This sequence joins TRBV11-2 and TRBJ1-6; no clear D gene. Per the germline V gene, CDR1 is SGHAT and CDR2 is FQNNGV. This CDR3 has 14 residues. The germline V and J ends were trimmed by 1 base and 10 bases, with 11 bases remaining between them. The CDR3 region is CASSLGPLSSPLHF. The CDR3, as DNA: TGTGCCAGCAGCTTAGGACCTCTTAGCTCACCCCTCCACTTT.

This sequence joins TRBV28 and TRBJ2-2, with a weak D call TRBD1 (5 bases). This CDR3 is 14 amino acids long. Germline CDR1 reads MDHEN; CDR2 reads SYDVKM. Trimming left V 3 bases short and J 9 bases short, with 14 bases between. CDR3 bases: TGTGCCAGCAGTTTTTCGCAGGGCATCCGGGAGCTGTTTTTT. It is translated as CASSFSQGIRELFF.

This chain joins TRBV11-2 and TRBJ2-1; 9 positions match TRBD2. The germline CDR1 and CDR2 sequences are SGHAT and FQNNGV. This CDR3 is built from 15 residues. Trimming removed 4 bases from V and 4 bases from J; junction bases left unmatched: 5. In DNA, the CDR3 is TGTGCCAGCAGCTCTACTAGCGGGCAATACAATGAGCAGTTCTTC. Translated, it gives CASSSTSGQYNEQFF.

The chain links TRBV9 to TRBJ1-1, with 11 nucleotides matching TRBD1. This CDR3 region has 16 residues. CDR1 is SGDLS and CDR2 is YYNGEE in the germline V gene. V was pared by 0 bases and J by 3 bases, with 4 bases of the junction left unmatched. Written as DNA, the CDR3 is TGTGCCAGCAGCGTAGGGACAGGGGGCGTTTACACTGAAGCTTTCTTT. Its translation: CASSVGTGGVYTEAFF.

The V and J genes are TRBV28 and TRBJ1-2; 7 nucleotides agree with TRBD1. J gave up 5 bases and V 6 bases, and 6 bases lay outside the gene matches. CDR3 size: 13 residues. Per germline, CDR1 MDHEN and CDR2 SYDVKM. Here the CDR3 reads CASRTGTAYGYTF. The CDR3 coding sequence is TGTGCCAGCAGGACCGGGACAGCATATGGCTACACCTTC.

This clone has just a few counts. The CDR3 DNA is TGTGCCACCTCTGGGACAGCTAACACCGGGGAGCTGTTTTTT. It yields the protein CATSGTANTGELFF. The rearrangement joins TRBV19 to TRBJ2-2; 7 bases align to TRBD1. Germline loops: CDR1 LNHDA, CDR2 SQIVND (reference sequence). There are 14 residues in the CDR3. The J segment lost 2 bases and the V segment lost 10 bases, leaving 7 bases of the junction unmatched.

The chain uses TRBV11-1 and TRBJ1-1; possibly TRBD1 for D (5 bases). CDR3 length equals 14 residues. Germline CDR1 SGHAT, CDR2 FQDESV (reference sequence). With 3 bases removed from V and 6 bases from J, the gap between germline ends came to 14 bases. CDR3 sequence: CASSLGGSSSEAFF. CDR3 bases: TGTGCCAGCAGCTTGGGGGGGTCGTCATCTGAAGCTTTCTTT.

Sample share makes this clone medium-sized (0.01 to 0.1%). Here the CDR3 reads CASSLVPGGAETQYF. CDR3 nucleotide sequence: TGCGCCAGCAGCTTGGTTCCAGGGGGCGCGGAGACCCAGTACTTC. The V gene is TRBV5-1, the J gene TRBJ2-5; 8 positions agree with TRBD1. The ends lost 0 bases at V and 5 bases at J; junction bases unmatched: 6. The germline V gene encodes CDR1 SGHRS and CDR2 YFSETQ. The CDR3 extends over 15 amino acids.

The chain links TRBV4-1 to TRBJ1-1; 8 bases match TRBD1. The germline CDR1 and CDR2 sequences are MGHRA and YSYEKL. V was clipped by 3 bases and J by 6 bases; unmatched bases: 6. This CDR3 is built from 14 residues. The CDR3 nucleotides are TGCGCCAGCAGCCATCGAGGACAGGGACCTGAAGCTTTCTTT. This translates into CASSHRGQGPEAFF.

The V call is TRBV15, the J call TRBJ2-7; D remains ambiguous. The CDR3 loop spans 15 amino acids. CDR1 is LNHNV and CDR2 is YYDKDF in the germline V gene (reference sequence). V gave up 0 bases and J gave up 2 bases, with 11 bases separating them. The CDR3 region is CATSRDRSLAYEQYF. The CDR3 coding sequence is TGTGCCACCAGCAGAGATCGGAGCCTAGCCTACGAGCAGTACTTC.

The chain recombines TRBV7-2 with TRBJ2-3, with TRBD2 matching 9 bases. Germline V gives CDR1 SGHTA, CDR2 FQGNSA. The CDR3 covers 15 residues. The trim removed 5 bases at V and 1 base at J, leaving 4 bases unmatched. CDR3 coding DNA: TGTGCCAGCAGCCCTCGCGGGGGGGGCACAGATACGCAGTATTTT. Protein: CASSPRGGGTDTQYF.

V usage is TRBV7-9 and J usage is TRBJ1-1, with 10 nucleotides matching TRBD1. This CDR3 is 15 amino acids long. CDR1 and CDR2 (germline): SEHNR, FQNEAQ (reference sequence). V lost 4 bases to trimming and J lost 5 bases; unmatched junction nucleotides: 7. CDR3 sequence: CASSSPGQGTTEAFF. CDR3 nucleotides: TGTGCCAGCAGCTCGCCGGGACAGGGGACTACTGAAGCTTTCTTT.

The J gene is TRBJ2-1, the V gene TRBV15; D is possibly TRBD2 (6 bases). The germline V gene has CDR1 LNHNV and CDR2 YYDKDF (reference sequence). V was pared by 0 bases and J by 6 bases, with 12 bases between. This CDR3 region has 15 residues. The CDR3: CATSRETGTFNEQFF. CDR3 nucleotide sequence: TGTGCCACCAGCAGAGAAACCGGGACTTTCAATGAGCAGTTCTTC.

A note on this clone: The DNA is left out, because the CDR3 cannot be placed on it with certainty; the CDR3 is given as TCRdb lists it. The genes are TRBV7-9 and TRBJ2-3; the D call in the table, TRBD1, was not verified against the DNA. The CDR3 comprises 16 residues, both ends counted. The germline V gene encodes CDR1 SEHNR and CDR2 FQNEAQ (reference sequence). The CDR3 loop is CASSSSTLVGVGAEYF.

The chain is built from TRBV7-2 and TRBJ1-1; 7 nucleotides align to TRBD1. The ends lost 6 bases at V and 1 base at J; junction bases unmatched: 11. CDR3 size: 16 residues. Germline CDR1 SGHTA, CDR2 FQGNSA. CDR3 in amino acids: CASRIDGGQPNTEAFF. The CDR3 DNA reads as TGTGCCAGCAGGATCGACGGGGGACAGCCGAACACTGAAGCTTTCTTT.

CDR3 nucleotide sequence: TGTGCCAGCAGACTGGGAAACACCATATATTTT. As protein: CASRLGNTIYF. The chain employs TRBV6-5 and TRBJ1-3; the D is unclear. This CDR3 has 11 amino acids. V was clipped by 6 bases and J by 4 bases, with 4 bases between them. Germline V gene data show CDR1 as MNHEY and CDR2 as SVGAGI.

V is TRBV19 and J is TRBJ2-5; TRBD2 agrees at 11 bases. From germline, CDR1 is LNHDA and CDR2 SQIVND (reference sequence). J was trimmed by 5 bases and V by 5 bases; bases with no gene match: 7. There are 15 residues in the CDR3. CDR3 residues: CASSRTSGSLETQYF. CDR3 DNA sequence: TGTGCCAGTAGTCGGACTAGCGGGTCATTGGAGACCCAGTACTTC.

The rearrangement uses TRBV5-8 and TRBJ2-5; 7 bases agree with TRBD2. The CDR3 is made up of 13 amino acids. CDR1 is SGHTS and CDR2 is YDEGEE in the germline V gene. V dropped 2 bases and J dropped 5; count of bases not matched to a gene: 3. CDR3 sequence: CASSLYGRETQYF. The CDR3, as DNA: TGTGCCAGCAGCTTATACGGGAGGGAGACCCAGTACTTC.

This sequence joins TRBV6-5 and TRBJ1-3; D gene ambiguous. The V gene lost 2 bases and the J gene lost 6 bases, with 17 bases spanning the gap. CDR3 length: 16 residues. The germline CDR1 and CDR2 sequences are MNHEY and SVGAGI. CDR3 in DNA: TGTGCCAGCAGTTACGGTGGCAGCCGCGGTGAAAACACCATATATTTT. It encodes CASSYGGSRGENTIYF.

J is TRBJ1-5 and V is TRBV19; no reliable D call. Germline V gene data show CDR1 as LNHDA and CDR2 as SQIVND (reference sequence). The CDR3 runs 15 residues. The V end lost 0 bases, the J end lost 4 bases, and 10 bases lay between the germline ends. The CDR3 protein is CASSIDHAGNQPQHF. The CDR3 coding sequence is TGTGCCAGTAGTATAGATCACGCGGGGAATCAGCCCCAGCATTTT.

This clone came up a few times. The rearrangement links TRBV19 to TRBJ1-2; no definite D call. V lost 5 bases to trimming and J lost 5 bases, with 9 bases between them. CDR1 LNHDA and CDR2 SQIVND come from the germline V gene (reference sequence). The CDR3 extends over 12 amino acids. This CDR3 reads CASSSRYYGYTF. In nucleotides, the CDR3 is TGTGCCAGTAGTTCCCGGTATTATGGCTACACCTTC.

This chain connects TRBV5-1 to TRBJ2-7, with a possible D match to TRBD2 (7 bases). There are 15 residues in the CDR3. V shed 0 bases and J shed 0 bases, with 10 bases lying between them. CDR1 is SGHRS and CDR2 is YFSETQ in the germline V gene. The CDR3 nucleotides are TGCGCCAGCAGCTTGGCCGGGGGGCCCTCCTACGAGCAGTACTTC. Its protein product is CASSLAGGPSYEQYF.

The chain combines TRBV18 with TRBJ1-5, with 11 bases matching TRBD1. CDR3 length equals 18 residues. J was trimmed by 0 bases and V by 3 bases; bases with no gene match: 7. CDR1 and CDR2 from the germline V gene are KGHSH and LQKENI. The DNA of the CDR3 is TGTGCCAGCTCACCGGGGACAGGGGGGGGATATAGCAATCAGCCCCAGCATTTT. This translates into CASSPGTGGGYSNQPQHF. Looking up the rest from reference TRBV18 and TRBJ1-5 gives the full variable domain: NAGVMQNPRHLVRRRGQEARLRCSPMKGHSHVYWYRQLPEEGLKFMVYLQKENIIDESGMPKERFSAEFPKEGPSILRIQQVVRGDSAAYFCASSPGTGGGYSNQPQHFGDGTRLSIL.